This TCR beta chain was documented in a study of shared clonotypes between healthy human individuals. Study outcomes and limitations: Rarefaction analysis demonstrated incomplete sorted-subset sequencing notwithstanding large depth.

The trim removed 4 bases at V and 2 bases at J, leaving 3 bases unmatched. Germline CDR1 and CDR2: MDHEN and SYDVKM. The CDR3 sequence is 14 residues long. Every subset's genomic DNA went evenly onto several immunoSEQ plates. Approximately 210 ng DNA, tens of thousands of T cell genomes, went into each sorted-subset replicate PCR. The method was immunoSEQ multiplex PCR; TCRdb's version includes in-frame clones alone and lacks a portion of them. Of roughly 2.4 million clones listed, roughly 95% are singletons. In regard to this clone: Its matching antigen is unknown.

Sequencing input: naive CD4+ T cells sorted from blood. Subset defined: CD45RA+ positively selected. This sequence joins TRBV28 and TRBJ2-5, with TRBD1 identical over 8 bases. This clonotype was sampled from a young man in good health. The CDR3 coding sequence is TGTGCCAGCAGTTGGGACAGGAGACAAGAGACCCAGTACTTC. It yields the protein CASSWDRRQETQYF.